This T cell receptor (beta chain) was sequenced during a study of shared T cell receptors in the human thymus. This clone was detected only once. This CDR3 is built from 15 residues. Germline values: CDR1 SGDLS, CDR2 YYNGEE. The junction had 6 bases not matched to a gene; V was cut back by 4 bases and J by 1 base. Generated by immunoSEQ multiplex PCR, the TCRdb table keeps only in-frame clones and is missing some. The data show hundreds of thousands of clones, more than 85% seen once. The source of this sequence is a human donor. V and J are TRBV9 and TRBJ1-1, with TRBD1 matching 8 bases. Source material: thymocytes. CDR3 DNA: TGTGCCAGCAGCCCCCGACAGGGGCCGAACACTGAAGCTTTCTTT. The encoded protein is CASSPRQGPNTEAFF.